The 27 T cell receptor beta chains below come from one sample, sequenced in a study of T cell changes during pregnancy in multiple sclerosis (dated by TCRdb to between 2019 and 2020). Preparation of the library involved the immunoSEQ multiplex PCR assay. The immuneACCESS repertoire file appears here via TCRdb, limited to in-frame rearrangements. These files lack a portion of the clones; in checked studies, under half of the deficit traces to unresolved V genes, and the cause of the others is not known. This sample gives 70,000 to 95,000 clones in total; around 91% of them show up just once. In total, the top ten clones hold approximately 2% of the sample. The sequencing used peripheral blood, collected before pregnancy. The receptor source for this set is a female donor with multiple sclerosis, enrolled in a pregnancy study.

The chain couples TRBV6-5 to TRBJ1-2, with a possible D match to TRBD1 (5 bases). V lost 0 bases to trimming and J lost 5 bases, with 10 bases between them. The CDR3 contains 14 residues. The germline gives CDR1 MNHEY, CDR2 SVGAGI. The CDR3 loop is CASSYSQGLYGYTF. CDR3 bases: TGTGCCAGCAGTTACTCTCAGGGATTATATGGCTACACCTTC.

This chain joins TRBV2 and TRBJ2-1, with TRBD1 matching 8 bases. The CDR3 consists of 16 residues. Germline CDR1 SNHLY, CDR2 FYNNEI. V lost 2 bases to trimming and J lost 8 bases; unmatched junction nucleotides: 11. In DNA, the CDR3 is TGTGCCAGCAGTGAACCCCGGACAGGGTTAATCGATGAGCAGTTCTTC. It yields the protein CASSEPRTGLIDEQFF.

The chain carries TRBV19 and TRBJ1-1, with TRBD1 matching 7 bases. Germline V lookup: CDR1 LNHDA, CDR2 SQIVND (reference sequence). The CDR3 covers 11 residues. V lost 5 bases and J lost 13; bases outside the gene matches: 7. CDR3 DNA sequence: TGTGCCAGTAGTCCCGGGACAGAGGGTTTCTTT. Encoded protein: CASSPGTEGFF.

V and J are TRBV7-8 and TRBJ2-2; 12 bases fit TRBD2. The CDR3 consists of 17 residues. The J segment lost 0 bases and the V segment lost 5 bases, leaving 4 bases of the junction unmatched. Germline-derived CDR1 and CDR2 are SGHVS and FQNEAQ. In DNA form, the CDR3 reads TGTGCCAGCAGCCCGACTAGCGGGGGAGCGAACACCGGGGAGCTGTTTTTT. Translation: CASSPTSGGANTGELFF.

The gene calls are TRBV5-4 and TRBJ1-2; 10 bases are a match to TRBD1. V was pared by 4 bases and J by 3 bases, with 9 bases of the junction left unmatched. Germline CDR1 is SGHNT and CDR2 is YYREEE (reference sequence). The CDR3 runs 16 residues. The CDR3, as DNA: TGTGCCAGCAGCCCAACCGGGACAGGGGTTGACTATGGCTACACCTTC. Its protein is CASSPTGTGVDYGYTF. Full variable domain (outside the CDR3, taken from reference TRBV5-4 and TRBJ1-2): ETGVTQSPTHLIKTRGQQVTLRCSSQSGHNTVSWYQQALGQGPQFIFQYYREEENGRGNFPPRFSGLQFPNYSSELNVNALELDDSALYLCASSPTGTGVDYGYTFGSGTRLTVV.

This chain links TRBV18 with TRBJ1-2; 8 bases fit TRBD1. V lost 6 bases, J lost 0 bases, and 9 bases stayed unmatched. Germline V gene sequence: CDR1 KGHSH, CDR2 LQKENI. The CDR3 consists of 16 residues. CDR3 loop: CASSLIGQGTNYGYTF. The CDR3 region has the DNA TGTGCCAGCTCTCTTATTGGACAGGGAACTAACTATGGCTACACCTTC.

The chain links TRBV5-1 to TRBJ1-3; no firm D call. V was trimmed by 1 base and J by 0 bases, leaving 11 bases between them. Germline loops: CDR1 SGHRS, CDR2 YFSETQ. CDR3 length equals 16 residues. In DNA, the CDR3 is TGCGCCAGCAGCTTGTCCCCCCCTACCTCTGGAAACACCATATATTTT. It specifies CASSLSPPTSGNTIYF.

V gene TRBV28 combines with J gene TRBJ2-1; D may be TRBD2 (6 bases). Germline V gene lookup returns CDR1 MDHEN and CDR2 SYDVKM. Trimming shortened V by 7 bases and J by 7 bases, and 23 bases separated the two germline ends. The CDR3 covers 16 residues. Written as DNA, the CDR3 is TGTGCCAGCACTGCGGAGGGGCCGCCTACGATTAATGAGCAGTTCTTC. Encoded protein: CASTAEGPPTINEQFF.

The DNA for the CDR3 is TGTGCCAGCATCACACAGATACCTGGAAACACCATATATTTT. It encodes CASITQIPGNTIYF. The rearrangement links TRBV21-1 to TRBJ1-3; the DNA was not compared with TRBD1, the D call given in the table. TRBV21-1 is reported as a pseudogene. The CDR3 is 14 amino acids.

The rearrangement joins TRBV5-1 to TRBJ2-5; D is uncertain. Trimming took 3 bases from V and 0 from J, leaving 6 bases between them. In germline, CDR1 is SGHRS, CDR2 YFSETQ. The length of the CDR3 is 13 residues. Here the CDR3 DNA reads TGCGCCAGCAGCTCTCTTAACCAAGAGACCCAGTACTTC. Translating gives CASSSLNQETQYF. Using reference TRBV5-1 and TRBJ2-5 for the parts outside the CDR3, the full variable domain is KAGVTQTPRYLIKTRGQQVTLSCSPISGHRSVSWYQQTPGQGLQFLFEYFSETQRNKGNFPGRFSGRQFSNSRSEMNVSTLELGDSALYLCASSSLNQETQYFGPGTRLLVL.

V is TRBV11-1 and J is TRBJ2-2, with TRBD2 as a possible D gene (6 bases). The CDR3 totals 15 residues. Trimming removed 6 bases from V and 4 bases from J, with 15 bases in between. Germline CDR1 is SGHAT and CDR2 is FQDESV (reference sequence). The CDR3 DNA sequence: TGTGCCAGCAGTACGCGGGGTTCGGCCACCGGGGAGCTGTTTTTT. Residues: CASSTRGSATGELFF.

J is TRBJ1-2 and V is TRBV19, with a possible D match to TRBD1 (5 bases). CDR3 size: 13 residues. The V gene lost 3 bases and the J gene lost 8 bases, with 13 bases spanning the gap. The germline V gene has CDR1 LNHDA and CDR2 SQIVND (reference sequence). CDR3 DNA: TGTGCCAGTAGTATGAACCCAGGGCTGGGCTACACCTTC. As protein: CASSMNPGLGYTF.

The count of this clone is one. V usage is TRBV7-2 and J usage is TRBJ1-1, with D perhaps TRBD1 (5 bases). Germline values: CDR1 SGHTA, CDR2 FQGNSA. The CDR3 totals 14 residues. V shed 3 bases and J shed 1 base, with 9 bases lying between them. CDR3 DNA sequence: TGTGCCAGCAGCTTTTCCCAGGGGAACACTGAAGCTTTCTTT. It translates to CASSFSQGNTEAFF.

The gene calls are TRBV4-3 and TRBJ2-6, with D perhaps matching TRBD2 (5 bases). The CDR3 runs to 14 residues. Germline CDR1 is LGHNA and CDR2 is YSLEER. V was pared by 4 bases and J by 6 bases, with 10 bases between. CDR3 loop: CASSPEAAANVLTF. CDR3 coding DNA: TGCGCCAGCAGCCCGGAGGCAGCGGCCAACGTCCTGACTTTC.

This chain joins TRBV18 and TRBJ2-7, with 7 bases matching TRBD1. The CDR3 runs 16 residues. Germline CDR1 is KGHSH and CDR2 is LQKENI. V gave up 6 bases and J gave up 3 bases; unmatched junction bases: 14. The CDR3, as DNA: TGTGCCAGCTCTCCTGGGACAGTCGCTTCCTTCTACGAGCAGTACTTC. Amino acids: CASSPGTVASFYEQYF. The variable domain in full, with the rest retrieved from reference TRBV18 and TRBJ2-7, is NAGVMQNPRHLVRRRGQEARLRCSPMKGHSHVYWYRQLPEEGLKFMVYLQKENIIDESGMPKERFSAEFPKEGPSILRIQQVVRGDSAAYFCASSPGTVASFYEQYFGPGTRLTVT.

In nucleotides, the CDR3 is TGTGCCAGCAGCCGCGGCCCGACTAACGGAAACACTGAAGCTTTCTTT. Translating it yields CASSRGPTNGNTEAFF. The gene calls are TRBV7-8 and TRBJ1-1; no clear D gene. The ends were cut back, 5 bases at V and 2 bases at J, with 18 bases in the middle. CDR1 and CDR2 (germline): SGHVS, FQNEAQ. CDR3 length: 16 amino acids.

The rearrangement joins TRBV6-6 to TRBJ2-7; D unclear. CDR1 is MNHNY and CDR2 is SVGAGI in the germline V gene (reference sequence). CDR3 length: 15 amino acids. V was trimmed by 1 base and J by 1 base, leaving 11 bases between them. The CDR3 DNA reads as TGTGCCAGCAGTTACTACGGTCCCTTATCCTACGAGCAGTACTTC. Translation gives CASSYYGPLSYEQYF.

The CDR3 DNA sequence: TGCAGCGTACCACGGACAGGGTACCGGGGGGAAGCTTTCTTT. Its translation is CSVPRTGYRGEAFF. V and J are TRBV29-1 and TRBJ1-1, with 8 bases identical to TRBD1. Trimming cost V 6 bases and J 8 bases; bases outside gene matches: 14. Germline assignment: CDR1 SQVTM and CDR2 ANQGSEA. The CDR3 is 14 residues long.

V is TRBV7-2 and J is TRBJ2-3, with TRBD2 matching 8 bases. V shed 5 bases, J shed 5 bases, and the junction held 3 bases outside the gene matches. The germline CDR1 and CDR2 sequences are SGHTA and FQGNSA. This CDR3 has 13 residues. CDR3 nucleotide sequence: TGTGCCAGCAGCACTAGCGGAAGAGATACGCAGTATTTT. As protein: CASSTSGRDTQYF.

The chain couples TRBV29-1 to TRBJ2-5; no definite D call. CDR1 and CDR2 (germline): SQVTM, ANQGSEA. There are 12 residues in the CDR3. Trimming pared 4 bases from V and 5 bases from J, leaving 11 bases between. In nucleotides, the CDR3 is TGCAGCGTTGCGGTCGATCGGGAGACCCAGTACTTC. Its translation is CSVAVDRETQYF.

The V and J genes are TRBV30 and TRBJ2-3; 10 nucleotides match TRBD2. CDR3 length: 19 residues. After removal of 0 bases from V and 0 bases from J, the junction contained 12 bases not matched to a gene. Germline values: CDR1 GTSNPN, CDR2 SVGIG (reference sequence). The CDR3 region has the DNA TGTGCCTGGAGTGTACTGGGAGTAGCGGGGGGTAGTAGCACAGATACGCAGTATTTT. Translating it yields CAWSVLGVAGGSSTDTQYF.

The chain carries TRBV5-1 and TRBJ2-2; TRBD2 agrees at 8 bases. Germline CDR1 is SGHRS and CDR2 is YFSETQ. This CDR3 comprises 16 residues. Trimming at V came to 3 bases and at J to 0 bases, leaving 4 bases not matched to a gene. The CDR3 loop is CASSSRGEPNTGELFF. The CDR3 DNA reads as TGCGCCAGCAGCTCGCGGGGGGAACCGAACACCGGGGAGCTGTTTTTT.

The V call is TRBV4-3, the J call TRBJ2-7, with TRBD2 identical over 9 bases. With V trimmed by 3 bases and J by 2 bases, 8 bases remained unmatched. In germline, CDR1 is LGHNA, CDR2 YSLEER. This CDR3 has 16 residues. CDR3 protein: CASSHTTAGGTYEQYF. The CDR3 DNA reads TGCGCCAGCAGCCATACTACAGCGGGGGGAACCTACGAGCAGTACTTC.

The chain combines TRBV5-1 with TRBJ1-4; TRBD1 matches 9 bases. V was pared by 2 bases and J by 7 bases, with 3 bases of the junction left unmatched. Germline V gene data show CDR1 as SGHRS and CDR2 as YFSETQ. This CDR3 is built from 14 residues. The CDR3 bases are TGCGCCAGCAGCTTAGGGACAGGGTTTGAAAAACTGTTTTTT. Protein: CASSLGTGFEKLFF. The full variable domain, rest sourced from reference TRBV5-1 and TRBJ1-4, is KAGVTQTPRYLIKTRGQQVTLSCSPISGHRSVSWYQQTPGQGLQFLFEYFSETQRNKGNFPGRFSGRQFSNSRSEMNVSTLELGDSALYLCASSLGTGFEKLFFGSGTQLSVL.

The J gene is TRBJ2-7, the V gene TRBV7-8; D is possibly TRBD2 (6 bases). Trimming left V 5 bases short and J 3 bases short, with 8 bases between. The CDR3 loop spans 12 amino acids. Per germline, CDR1 SGHVS and CDR2 FQNEAQ. DNA of the CDR3: TGTGCCAGCAGCGGGGACTTCTACGAGCAGTACTTC. The encoded protein is CASSGDFYEQYF.

This clone has just one count. The chain carries TRBV10-1 and TRBJ1-2; TRBD1 aligns across 8 bases. The junction had 8 bases not matched to a gene; V was cut back by 6 bases and J by 8 bases. Germline assignment: CDR1 WNHNN and CDR2 SYGVQD (reference sequence). This CDR3 region has 13 residues. The CDR3 here is CASSEDRDRGYTF. In nucleotides, the CDR3 is TGCGCCAGCAGCGAGGACAGGGATCGCGGCTACACCTTC.

This clone turned up a few times. V is TRBV20-1 and J is TRBJ1-1; a possible D gene is TRBD1 (6 bases). Germline loops: CDR1 DFQATT, CDR2 SNEGSKA (reference sequence). The CDR3 sequence is 11 residues long. V was trimmed by 5 bases and J by 9 bases, leaving 13 bases between them. The DNA of the CDR3 is TGCAGTGCTGCTGGACAGAGCAAAGCTTTCTTT. Amino acids: CSAAGQSKAFF.